The entry that follows covers one T cell receptor beta chain sequence. Antigen: not known. TCRdb independently ran MiXCR on the reads; one entry per CDR3 protein. The table includes tens of thousands of distinct CDR3 sequences, about 30% detected once. This sample was included in a study of T cell repertoires in cytomegalovirus infection. At the level of the study: Recently described HLA-C-restricted plus well-studied HLA-B-restricted CMV epitopes were used. Public signatures in TCR beta pointed to CMV infection and matching HLA type. Study-level results: Pooled public TCR beta family frequency picked out CMV carriers with the relevant HLA. The ex vivo response was dominated by HLA-C-restricted CMV-specific TCR beta clonotypes.

Germline CDR1 is GTSNPN and CDR2 is SVGIG (reference sequence). This CDR3 region has 12 residues. V was trimmed by 4 bases and J by 1 base, leaving 7 bases between them. The chain joins TRBV30 to TRBJ1-1, with a tentative D call TRBD1 (6 bases). The sample consisted of CD8+ T cells from cultured PBMCs, taken from culture after CMV antigen stimulation. The receptor comes from a human donor in good health (CMV status not recorded). Some clones in this sample may be carry-over from other donors' samples. The CDR3 is CAWMTGNTEAFF. The DNA of the CDR3 is TGTGCCTGGATGACAGGGAACACTGAAGCTTTCTTT.